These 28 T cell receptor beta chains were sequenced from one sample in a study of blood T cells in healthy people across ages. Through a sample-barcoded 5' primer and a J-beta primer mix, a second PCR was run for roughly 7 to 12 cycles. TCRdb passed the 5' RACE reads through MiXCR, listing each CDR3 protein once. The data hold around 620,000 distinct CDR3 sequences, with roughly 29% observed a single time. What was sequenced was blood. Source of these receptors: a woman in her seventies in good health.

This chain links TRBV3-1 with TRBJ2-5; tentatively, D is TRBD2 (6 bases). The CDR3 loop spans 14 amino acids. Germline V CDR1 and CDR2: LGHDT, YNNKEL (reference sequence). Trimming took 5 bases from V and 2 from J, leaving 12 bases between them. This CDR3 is CASSGGTLQETQYF. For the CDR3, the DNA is TGTGCCAGCAGCGGGGGGACTTTACAAGAGACCCAGTACTTC.

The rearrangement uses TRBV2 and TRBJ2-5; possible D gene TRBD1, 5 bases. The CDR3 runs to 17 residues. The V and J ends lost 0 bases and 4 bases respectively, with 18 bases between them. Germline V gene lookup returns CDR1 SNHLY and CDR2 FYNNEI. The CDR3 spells CASSEAGQALRIETQYF. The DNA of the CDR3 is TGTGCCAGCAGTGAAGCAGGACAAGCCTTGAGGATAGAGACCCAGTACTTC. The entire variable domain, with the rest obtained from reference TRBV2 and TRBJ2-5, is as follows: EPEVTQTPSHQVTQMGQEVILRCVPISNHLYFYWYRQILGQKVEFLVSFYNNEISEKSEIFDDQFSVERPDGSNFTLKIRSTKLEDSAMYFCASSEAGQALRIETQYFGPGTRLLVL.

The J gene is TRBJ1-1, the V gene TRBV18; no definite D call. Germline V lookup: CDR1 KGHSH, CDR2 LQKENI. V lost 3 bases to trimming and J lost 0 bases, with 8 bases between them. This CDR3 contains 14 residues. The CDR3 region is CASSPQALNTEAFF. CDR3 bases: TGTGCCAGCTCACCCCAGGCTTTGAACACTGAAGCTTTCTTT.

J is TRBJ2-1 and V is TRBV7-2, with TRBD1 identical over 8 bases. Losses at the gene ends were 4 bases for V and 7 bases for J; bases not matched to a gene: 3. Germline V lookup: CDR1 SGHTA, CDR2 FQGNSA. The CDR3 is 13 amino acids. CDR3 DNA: TGTGCCAGCAGCTCGCAGGGGGCGAATGAGCAGTTCTTC. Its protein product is CASSSQGANEQFF.

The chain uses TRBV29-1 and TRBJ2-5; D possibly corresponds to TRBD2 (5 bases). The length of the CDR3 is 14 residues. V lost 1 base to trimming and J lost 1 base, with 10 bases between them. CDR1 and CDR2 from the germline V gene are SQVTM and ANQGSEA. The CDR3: CSVEGPGTQETQYF. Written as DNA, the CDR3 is TGCAGCGTTGAAGGACCGGGAACCCAAGAGACCCAGTACTTC.

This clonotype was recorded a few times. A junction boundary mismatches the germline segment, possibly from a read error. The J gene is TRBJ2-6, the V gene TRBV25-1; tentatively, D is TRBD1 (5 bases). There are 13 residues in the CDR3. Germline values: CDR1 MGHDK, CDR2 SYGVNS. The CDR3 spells CASSLAGANVPTF. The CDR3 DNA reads TGTGCCAGCTCGTTGGCTGGGGCCAACGTCCCGACTTTC.

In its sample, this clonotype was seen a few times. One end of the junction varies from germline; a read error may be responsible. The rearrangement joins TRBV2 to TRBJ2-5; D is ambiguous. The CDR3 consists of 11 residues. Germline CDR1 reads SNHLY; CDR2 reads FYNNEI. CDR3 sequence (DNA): TGTGCCAGCAGGGAAGACGAGACCCAGTACTTC. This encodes CASREDETQYF.

CDR3 amino acids: CAILGGDGQPVGGYTF. For the CDR3, the DNA is TGTGCCATCTTAGGGGGCGACGGACAGCCCGTTGGTGGCTACACCTTC. The genes are TRBV12-3 or TRBV12-4 and TRBJ1-2, with TRBD1 matching over 7 bases. The V and J ends lost 10 bases and 7 bases, in that order; junction bases with no gene match: 21. The CDR3 loop spans 16 amino acids.

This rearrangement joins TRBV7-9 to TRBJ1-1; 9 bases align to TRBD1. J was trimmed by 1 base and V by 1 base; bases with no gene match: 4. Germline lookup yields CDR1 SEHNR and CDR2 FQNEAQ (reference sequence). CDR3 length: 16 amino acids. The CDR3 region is CASSLGTGGPNTEAFF. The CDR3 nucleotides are TGTGCCAGCAGCTTAGGCACAGGGGGCCCGAACACTGAAGCTTTCTTT.

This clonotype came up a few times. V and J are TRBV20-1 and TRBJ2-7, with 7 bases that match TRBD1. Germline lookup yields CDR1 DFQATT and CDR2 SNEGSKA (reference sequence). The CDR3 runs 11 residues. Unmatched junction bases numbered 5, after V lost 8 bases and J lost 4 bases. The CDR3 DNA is TGCAGTCTGACAGGGAGTTACGAGCAGTACTTC. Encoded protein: CSLTGSYEQYF.

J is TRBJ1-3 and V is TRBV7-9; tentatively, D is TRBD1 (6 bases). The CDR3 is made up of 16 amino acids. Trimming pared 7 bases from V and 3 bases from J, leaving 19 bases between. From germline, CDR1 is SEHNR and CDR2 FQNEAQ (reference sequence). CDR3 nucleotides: TGTGCCAGCACAACCTACAGGGAAATTAGTGGAAACACCATATATTTT. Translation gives CASTTYREISGNTIYF.

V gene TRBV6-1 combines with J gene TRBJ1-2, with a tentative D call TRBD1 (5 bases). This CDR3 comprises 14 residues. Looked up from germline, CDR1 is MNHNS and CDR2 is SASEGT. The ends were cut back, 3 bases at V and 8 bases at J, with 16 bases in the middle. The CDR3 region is CASSDPERGKGYTF. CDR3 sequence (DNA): TGTGCCAGCAGTGATCCCGAGAGGGGAAAGGGCTACACCTTC.

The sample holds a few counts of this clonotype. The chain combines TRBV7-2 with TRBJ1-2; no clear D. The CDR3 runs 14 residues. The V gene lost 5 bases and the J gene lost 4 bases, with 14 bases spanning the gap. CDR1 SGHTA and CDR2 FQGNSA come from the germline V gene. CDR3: CASSLLGSRYGYTF. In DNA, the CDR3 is TGTGCCAGCAGCCTTCTAGGGTCTCGCTATGGCTACACCTTC.

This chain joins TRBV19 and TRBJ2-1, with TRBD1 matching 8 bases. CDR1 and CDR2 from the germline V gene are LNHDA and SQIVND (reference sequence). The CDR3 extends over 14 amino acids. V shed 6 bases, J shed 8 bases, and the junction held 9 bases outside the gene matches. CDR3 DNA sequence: TGTGCCAGTAGCTCCCGGGACAGGAGGGATGAGCAGTTCTTC. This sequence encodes CASSSRDRRDEQFF.

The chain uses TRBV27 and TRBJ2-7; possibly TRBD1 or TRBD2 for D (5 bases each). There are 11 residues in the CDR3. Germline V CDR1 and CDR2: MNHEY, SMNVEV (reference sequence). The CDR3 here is CSRGAHYEQYF. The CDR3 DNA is TGTTCCCGAGGGGCCCACTACGAGCAGTACTTC.

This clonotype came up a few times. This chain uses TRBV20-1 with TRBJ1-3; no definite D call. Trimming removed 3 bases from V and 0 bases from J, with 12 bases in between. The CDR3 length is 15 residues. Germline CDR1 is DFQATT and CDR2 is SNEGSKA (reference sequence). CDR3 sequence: CSARGSQDSGNTIYF. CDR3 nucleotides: TGCAGTGCTAGGGGATCTCAGGACTCTGGAAACACCATATATTTT.

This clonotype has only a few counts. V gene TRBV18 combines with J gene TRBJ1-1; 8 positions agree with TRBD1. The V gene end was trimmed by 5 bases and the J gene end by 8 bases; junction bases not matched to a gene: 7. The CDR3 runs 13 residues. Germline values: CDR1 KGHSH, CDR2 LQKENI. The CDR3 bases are TGTGCCAGCTCAGCAGACAGGGGAGTCGAAGCTTTCTTT. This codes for CASSADRGVEAFF.

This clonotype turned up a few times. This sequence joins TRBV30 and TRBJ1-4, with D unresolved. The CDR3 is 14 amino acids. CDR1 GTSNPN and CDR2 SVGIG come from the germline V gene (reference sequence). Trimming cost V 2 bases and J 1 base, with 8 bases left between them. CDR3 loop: CAWSYKGTNEKLFF. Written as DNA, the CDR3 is TGTGCCTGGAGTTATAAGGGAACTAATGAAAAACTGTTTTTT.

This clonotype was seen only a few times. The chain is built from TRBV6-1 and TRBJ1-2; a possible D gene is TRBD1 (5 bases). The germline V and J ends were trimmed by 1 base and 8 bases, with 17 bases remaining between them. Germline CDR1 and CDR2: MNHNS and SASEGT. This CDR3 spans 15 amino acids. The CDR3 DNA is TGTGCCAGCAGTGAAGAAGGCACGGGGCGGAGAGGCTACACCTTC. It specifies CASSEEGTGRRGYTF.

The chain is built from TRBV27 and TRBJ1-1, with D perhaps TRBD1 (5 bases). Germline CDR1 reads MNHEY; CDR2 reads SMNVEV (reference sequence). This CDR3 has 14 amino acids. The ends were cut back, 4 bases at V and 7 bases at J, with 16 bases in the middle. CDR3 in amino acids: CASSWGLGRREAFF. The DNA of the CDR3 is TGTGCCAGCAGTTGGGGATTGGGACGGCGTGAAGCTTTCTTT.

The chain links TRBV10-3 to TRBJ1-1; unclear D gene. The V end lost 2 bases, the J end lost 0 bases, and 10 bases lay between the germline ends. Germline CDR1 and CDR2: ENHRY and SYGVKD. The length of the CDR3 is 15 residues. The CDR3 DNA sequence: TGTGCCATCAGTGAGACGGACGGCATGAACACTGAAGCTTTCTTT. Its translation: CAISETDGMNTEAFF.

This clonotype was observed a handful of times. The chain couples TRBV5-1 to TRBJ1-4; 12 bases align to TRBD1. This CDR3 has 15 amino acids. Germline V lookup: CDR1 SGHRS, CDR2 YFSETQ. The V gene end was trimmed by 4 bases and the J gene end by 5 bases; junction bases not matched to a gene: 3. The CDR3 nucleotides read TGCGCCAGCAGCACAGGGACAGGGGGCAATGAAAAACTGTTTTTT. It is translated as CASSTGTGGNEKLFF.

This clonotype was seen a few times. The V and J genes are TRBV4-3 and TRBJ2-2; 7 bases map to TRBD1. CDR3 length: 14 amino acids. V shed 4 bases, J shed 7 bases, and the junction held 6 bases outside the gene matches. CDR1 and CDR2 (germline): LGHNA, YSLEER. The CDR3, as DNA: TGCGCCAGCAGCCTTCAGGGGGAGATCGGGGAGCTGTTTTTT. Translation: CASSLQGEIGELFF.

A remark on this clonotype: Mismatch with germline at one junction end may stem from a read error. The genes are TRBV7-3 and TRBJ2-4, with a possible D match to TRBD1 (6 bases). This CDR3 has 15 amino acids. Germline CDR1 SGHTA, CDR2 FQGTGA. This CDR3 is CASSSYREGKNIQYF. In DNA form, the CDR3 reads TGTGCCAGCAGTTCCTACAGGGAAGGCAAGAACATTCAATACTTC.

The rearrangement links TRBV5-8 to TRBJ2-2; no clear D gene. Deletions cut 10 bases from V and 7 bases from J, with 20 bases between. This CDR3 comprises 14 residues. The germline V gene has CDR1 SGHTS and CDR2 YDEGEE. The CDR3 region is CAHSRVKTGGELFF. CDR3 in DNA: TGTGCCCACAGCAGAGTAAAAACCGGCGGGGAGCTGTTTTTT.

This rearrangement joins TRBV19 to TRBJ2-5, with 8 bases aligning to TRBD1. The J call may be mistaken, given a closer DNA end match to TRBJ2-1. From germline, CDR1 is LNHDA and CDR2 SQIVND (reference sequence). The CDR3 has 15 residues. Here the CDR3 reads CASSIDRTGSDEQFF. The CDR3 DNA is TGTGCCAGTAGTATAGACAGGACAGGGAGCGATGAGCAGTTCTTC.

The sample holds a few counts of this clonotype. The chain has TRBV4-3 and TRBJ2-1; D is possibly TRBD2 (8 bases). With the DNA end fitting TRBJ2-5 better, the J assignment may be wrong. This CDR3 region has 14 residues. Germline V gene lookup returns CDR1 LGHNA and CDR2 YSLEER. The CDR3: CASSPGRGLETQYF. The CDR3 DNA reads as TGCGCCAGCAGCCCCGGGAGGGGGCTAGAGACCCAGTACTTC.

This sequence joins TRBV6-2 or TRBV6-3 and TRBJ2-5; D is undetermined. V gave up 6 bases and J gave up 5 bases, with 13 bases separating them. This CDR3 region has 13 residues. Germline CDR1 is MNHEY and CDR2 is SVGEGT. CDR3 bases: TGTGCCAGCAGGATTTGGACCGGGGAGACCCAGTACTTC. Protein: CASRIWTGETQYF.